This T cell receptor (beta chain) was profiled in a study of T cell responses to AZD1222 COVID-19 vaccine. Germline V lookup: CDR1 SGHNT, CDR2 YYREEE (reference sequence). V trimming: 4 bases; J trimming: 9 bases; junction bases outside the gene matches: 6. There are 13 residues in the CDR3. Some clones are missing from TCRdb's copy, which holds only in-frame ones; the method was immunoSEQ multiplex PCR. Of about 130,000 clones in the sample, around 90% were seen once. The sequencing here drew on peripheral blood, taken on day 0 of AZD1222 vaccination. The sequence derives from an adult in good health. V usage is TRBV5-4 and J usage is TRBJ2-4, with 8 bases identical to TRBD2. CDR3 protein: CASSPAGVGIQYF. As DNA, the CDR3 is TGTGCCAGCAGCCCAGCGGGAGTTGGCATTCAGTACTTC.